This T cell receptor beta chain was identified during a study of shared clonotypes between healthy human individuals. The run depth of the assay was deep. The repertoire was sequenced with immunoSEQ multiplex PCR; TCRdb's copy has only in-frame clones and lacks some. This table holds approximately 510,000 clones, 60% to 85% found once. This CDR3 is 13 amino acids long. Looked up from germline, CDR1 is MGHDK and CDR2 is SYGVNS. V lost 5 bases, J lost 0 bases, and 7 bases lay in between. The rearrangement links TRBV25-1 to TRBJ2-5; possible D gene TRBD2, 5 bases. What was sequenced was PBMCs. This sequence originates from a woman aged 40 to 50 in good health. Some clones in this sample may be carry-over from other donors' samples. CDR3 loop: CASSKDYQETQYF. Written as DNA, the CDR3 is TGTGCCAGCAGTAAGGACTACCAAGAGACCCAGTACTTC.